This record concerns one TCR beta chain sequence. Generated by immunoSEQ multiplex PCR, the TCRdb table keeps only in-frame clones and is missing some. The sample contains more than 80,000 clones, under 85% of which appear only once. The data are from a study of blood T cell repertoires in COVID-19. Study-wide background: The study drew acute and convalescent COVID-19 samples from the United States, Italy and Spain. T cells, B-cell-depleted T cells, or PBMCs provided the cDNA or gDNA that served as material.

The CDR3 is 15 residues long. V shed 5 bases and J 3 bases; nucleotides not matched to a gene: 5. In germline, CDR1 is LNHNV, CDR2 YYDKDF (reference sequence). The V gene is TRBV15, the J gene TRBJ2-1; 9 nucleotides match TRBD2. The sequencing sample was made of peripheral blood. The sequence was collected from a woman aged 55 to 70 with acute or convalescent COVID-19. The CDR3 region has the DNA TGTGCCACCAGCTGGAGACTAGCGGACTACAATGAGCAGTTCTTC. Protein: CATSWRLADYNEQFF. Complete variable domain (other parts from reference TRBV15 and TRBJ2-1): DAMVIQNPRYQVTQFGKPVTLSCSQTLNHNVMYWYQQKSSQAPKLLFHYYDKDFNNEADTPDNFQSRRPNTSFCFLDIRSPGLGDTAMYLCATSWRLADYNEQFFGPGTRLTVL.